This T cell receptor beta chain was obtained from a study of identical twins (dated by TCRdb to the mid-2010s). For context, the study as a whole: TCR alpha and beta repertoires from monozygotic twins, unrelated adults of various ages and cord blood were deep-sequenced to test whether fetal clonotypes persist. Replicate twin experiments were performed at different times using different library preparation protocols to rule out contamination. General conclusions and limits of the study: Invariant T cells such as MAIT and iNKT could partly confound zero-insertion analyses, though diverse VJ usage argued against this for most clonotypes. Out-of-frame TCR alpha sequences shared between twins showed an excess of low generation-probability sequences compared with coincidental sharing between unrelated individuals. Out-of-frame TCR alpha sharing in monozygotic twins was systematically underestimated by recombination models, whereas sharing between unrelated individuals was in agreement with the recombination models. Because the same donors could not be followed over many years, the conclusions depended on cross-sectional statistical analysis. Abundant cord blood beta clonotypes had fewer insertions, young adult naive repertoires showed a similar but weaker trend, and memory repertoires showed no such trend. A weaker excess of twin sharing was found in beta out-of-frame sequences because the signal-to-noise ratio was lowered by fewer shared sequences.

The library relied on 5' RACE. The listed sequencing device is Illumina HiSeq 2000. Template switching introduced a universal primer binding site; the final cDNA contained a unique molecular identifier, enabling accurate counting of TCR cDNA molecules. Specific primers in the conserved constant-segment region were used to synthesize first-strand cDNA for TCR alpha and beta chains. To control for contamination, every cDNA library was double barcoded, receiving both a SMART-Mk sample barcode and Illumina barcodes. Two successive PCR steps introduced TruSeq adapter sequences along with Illumina sample barcodes. The Illumina HiSeq platform was used with custom primers to sequence TCR alpha and beta cDNA libraries. In the authors' own workflow: Raw reads were processed with MiGEC to extract unique molecular identifiers, and MiXCR was used to determine CDR3 positions. Recombination models were inferred per individual with the repgenHMM and IGoR tools using an EM algorithm. Shared clonotype analysis was performed with the tcR package in R, normalizing sharing by the product of cloneset sizes. Out-of-frame nonproductive sequences were analyzed to study raw recombination free of thymic and clonal selection effects. TCRdb's own reprocessing of the public reads used fastp at Q25 and MiXCR and kept productive beta chains. Merged by CDR3 protein, the rows form single entries marked with the most common genes and DNA. V and J calls and clone size were set by TCRdb, not the authors. This sample comprises some 1,700,000 distinct CDR3 sequences, under 35% of them detected only once. The ten largest clones add up to 0.25% to 0.3% of the sample.

With respect to this clonotype: The target of this receptor is not known. It has no much larger one-base neighbor in the sample; base qualities were not kept.

V and J are truncated by 3 bases and 10 bases respectively, leaving an intervening sequence of 13 bases. The germline V gene provides CDR1 SGHTA and CDR2 FQGNSA. From the cysteine through the phenylalanine, the CDR3 covers 13 amino acids. Only CDR3 DNA remains: 39 bases, in frame from the first base. All donors were healthy Caucasians. The sequencing input was cord blood. The chain is encoded by TRBV7-2 joined to TRBJ2-1; a tentative D call is TRBD2 (6 bases match). The clonotype originates from a newborn girl in good health. The CDR3 region: CASSFNAGREQFF. The nucleotide sequence is TGTGCCAGCAGCTTTAACGCGGGACGAGAGCAGTTCTTC.